This is a list of T cell receptor beta chains from one sample in a study of cytomegalovirus exposure and HLA in healthy donors. Data came from immunoSEQ multiplex PCR; TCRdb stores just in-frame clones and leaves some out. The table records some 150,000 clones, roughly four fifths of them present only once. The sequenced material came from PBMCs. All receptors derive from a male donor in good health and CMV-seronegative. The CDR3 runs from the conserved cysteine through the conserved F or W. The D gene is left open where the match is weak. The listing skips clone size in some rows; elsewhere it reads once, few, many or a size class.

j_call,cdr3_length,d_call,v_call,clone_size,cdr3_aa,cdr3_nt
TRBJ2-5,15,NA,TRBV7-2,NA,CASSLGPLYQETQYF,TGTGCCAGCAGCTTAGGGCCCCTGTACCAAGAGACCCAGTACTTC
TRBJ2-7,14,TRBD1,TRBV11-3,once,CASSRGQGSYEQYF,TGTGCCAGCAGCCGCGGACAGGGCTCCTACGAGCAGTACTTC
TRBJ2-7,20,TRBD2,TRBV14,NA,CASSQQGALGLAGGTYEQYF,TGTGCCAGCAGCCAACAGGGGGCCCTGGGACTAGCGGGAGGGACCTACGAGCAGTACTTC
TRBJ2-5,14,NA,TRBV5-4,once,CASSLVATQEAQYF,TGTGCCAGCAGCTTGGTGGCCACCCAAGAGGCCCAGTACTTC
TRBJ1-6,15,TRBD1,TRBV25-1,NA,CASRGTGGAGSPLHF,TGTGCCAGCAGAGGGACAGGGGGCGCTGGGTCACCCCTCCACTTT
TRBJ2-7,15,NA,TRBV18,NA,CASSRRRGRASEQYF,TGTGCCAGCTCAAGACGGAGGGGCCGGGCGAGTGAGCAGTACTTC
TRBJ2-1,15,NA,TRBV6-1,NA,CASSELAQGRNEQFF,TGTGCCAGCAGTGAATTGGCACAGGGTAGGAATGAGCAGTTCTTC
TRBJ1-6,14,NA,TRBV6-5,NA,CASSYVWGVSPLHF,TGTGCCAGCAGTTACGTATGGGGCGTATCACCCCTCCACTTT
TRBJ2-3,16,NA,TRBV7-2,NA,CASSLQGLGLTDTQYF,TGTGCCAGCAGCCTACAGGGTTTGGGGCTCACAGATACGCAGTATTTT
TRBJ1-5,17,TRBD1,TRBV10-1,NA,CASRGDRDCSSNQPQHF,TGCGCCAGCAGGGGGGACAGGGACTGCAGTAGCAATCAGCCCCAGCATTTT
TRBJ1-5,14,NA,TRBV2,NA,CASSGQTSDQPQHF,TGTGCCAGCAGTGGACAGACGTCCGATCAGCCCCAGCATTTT
TRBJ1-1,15,NA,TRBV9,NA,CASSALGRGNTEAFF,TGTGCCAGCAGCGCCCTCGGACGGGGGAACACTGAAGCTTTCTTT
TRBJ2-1,15,TRBD1,TRBV7-6,NA,CASSLRGQSYNEQFF,TGTGCCAGCAGCTTAAGGGGACAGTCCTACAATGAGCAGTTCTTC
TRBJ1-6,16,NA,TRBV7-8,NA,CASSLGSSSYNSPLHF,TGTGCCAGCAGCTTAGGTTCCAGCTCCTATAATTCACCCCTCCACTTT
TRBJ1-2,15,TRBD1,TRBV5-1,once,CASSSSGTGVQGYTF,TGCGCCAGCAGCTCGTCGGGGACAGGGGTTCAGGGCTACACCTTC
TRBJ2-2,15,TRBD1,TRBV6-4,many,CASSEQGGSTGELFF,TGTGCCAGCAGTGAACAGGGGGGAAGCACCGGGGAGCTGTTTTTT
TRBJ2-1,15,NA,TRBV28,once,CASSSRGESYNEQFF,TGTGCCAGCAGTAGCAGGGGGGAATCCTACAATGAGCAGTTCTTC
TRBJ1-1,19,NA,TRBV18,NA,CASSPSTRRSLPRGTEAFF,TGTGCCAGCTCACCATCAACCCGCAGATCCCTACCACGAGGCACTGAAGCTTTCTTT
TRBJ2-5,12,NA,TRBV2,NA,CASSDAGETQYF,TGTGCCAGCAGTGACGCCGGAGAGACCCAGTACTTC
TRBJ1-1,13,NA,TRBV29-1,NA,CSSRGGVNTEAFF,TGCAGCTCCCGAGGAGGGGTTAACACTGAAGCTTTCTTT
TRBJ1-1,13,TRBD1,TRBV18,NA,CASSPTGGNEAFF,TGTGCCAGCTCACCAACAGGGGGTAACGAAGCTTTCTTT
TRBJ2-7,14,NA,TRBV19,few,CAFFKQKAAYEQYF,TGTGCCTTTTTCAAGCAGAAGGCGGCATACGAGCAGTACTTC